These 32 T cell receptor beta chains were all obtained from the same sample, sequenced in a study of glioma-infiltrating T cells. Using RNA template, CDR3s of TCR alpha and beta were amplified with iRepertoire arm-PCR. TCRdb itself ran the multiplex PCR reads through MiXCR, one entry per CDR3 protein. This sample yields about 130,000 distinct CDR3 sequences, of which around a quarter are seen a single time; under 35% belongs to the top ten. The sequencing sample was made of glioma tissue, nonneoplastic brain tissue, or PBMCs (not recorded which). Receptor source: a human donor with low-grade glioma or glioblastoma, undergoing nonglioma brain surgery, or in good health (not recorded which).

This clonotype came up many times. This chain's CDR3 is CASSYSGQHSNQPQHF. The CDR3 DNA reads TGTGCCAGCAGTTACTCAGGACAGCATAGCAATCAGCCCCAGCATTTT. The rearrangement links TRBV6-6 to TRBJ1-5; a possible D gene is TRBD1 (6 bases). Deletions cut 0 bases from V and 0 bases from J, with 9 bases between. CDR1 MNHNY and CDR2 SVGAGI come from the germline V gene (reference sequence). This CDR3 comprises 16 residues.

There are a few counts of this clonotype. The CDR3 DNA follows: TGCGCCAGCAACTCCGGGGGCGGCTACGAGCAGTACGTC. Protein: CASNSGGGYEQYV. The J gene is TRBJ2-7, the V gene TRBV6-1, with D perhaps TRBD1 or TRBD2 (6 bases each). The length of the CDR3 is 13 residues. Germline V gene data show CDR1 as MNHNS and CDR2 as SASEGT.

J is TRBJ1-2 and V is TRBV24-1; 7 nucleotides match TRBD1. The V gene's germline CDR1 is KGHDR and CDR2 SFDVKD. The length of the CDR3 is 13 residues. V shed 9 bases, J shed 4 bases, and the junction held 7 bases outside the gene matches. This CDR3 reads CATWDSGRYGYTF. The CDR3 DNA reads TGTGCCACCTGGGACAGCGGGCGCTATGGCTACACCTTC.

The J gene is TRBJ2-2, the V gene TRBV5-4; 7 bases are shared with TRBD2. The germline CDR1 and CDR2 sequences are SGHNT and YYREEE (reference sequence). V was clipped by 2 bases and J by 6 bases; unmatched bases: 7. The CDR3 has 15 residues. CDR3 protein: CASSFWLAVAGELFF. CDR3 nucleotides: TGTGCCAGCAGCTTTTGGCTAGCGGTTGCCGGGGAGCTGTTTTTT.

The rearrangement links TRBV12-3 or TRBV12-4 to TRBJ2-2; a weak D match, TRBD1 (6 bases). With 10 bases removed from V and 7 bases from J, the gap between germline ends came to 19 bases. The CDR3 sequence is 14 residues long. CDR3 sequence reads: CATKERGTGGELFF. The CDR3 bases are TGTGCCACTAAGGAAAGGGGGACGGGCGGGGAGCTGTTTTTT.

The chain recombines TRBV28 with TRBJ1-2; a weak D match, TRBD1 (5 bases). The CDR3 contains 14 residues. Germline V gene sequence: CDR1 MDHEN, CDR2 SYDVKM. The ends were cut back, 8 bases at V and 2 bases at J, with 15 bases in the middle. The CDR3 sequence: CASCGINRNYGYTF. The CDR3 coding sequence is TGTGCCAGCTGCGGGATAAACAGGAACTATGGCTACACCTTC.

The chain employs TRBV3-1 and TRBJ1-1; D is possibly TRBD1 (6 bases). Trimming shortened V by 0 bases and J by 0 bases, and 11 bases separated the two germline ends. Germline CDR1 reads LGHDT; CDR2 reads YNNKEL (reference sequence). The CDR3 covers 16 residues. DNA of the CDR3: TGTGCCAGCAGCCAAGATACAGGACAGATGAACACTGAAGCTTTCTTT. Protein: CASSQDTGQMNTEAFF.

In the case of this clonotype: One junction end does not reproduce the germline sequence, and a read error may be involved. V gene TRBV6-1 combines with J gene TRBJ1-3; D is ambiguous. The CDR3 runs 14 residues. The germline CDR1 and CDR2 sequences are MNHNS and SASEGT. This chain's CDR3 is CAISESLYGNTIYF. The CDR3 nucleotides read TGTGCCATCAGTGAATCCCTCTATGGAAACACCATATACTTT.

This clonotype was observed a few times. The chain joins TRBV5-4 to TRBJ2-5; D may correspond to TRBD1 or TRBD2 (5 bases each). Germline CDR1 and CDR2: SGHNT and YYREEE (reference sequence). The germline V and J ends were trimmed by 4 bases and 0 bases, with 10 bases remaining between them. This CDR3 spans 14 amino acids. In DNA form, the CDR3 reads TGTGCCAGCAGCCGGGACGGGTACCAAGAGACCCAGTACTTC. The encoded protein is CASSRDGYQETQYF. Drawing the rest from reference TRBV5-4 and TRBJ2-5, the complete variable domain is ETGVTQSPTHLIKTRGQQVTLRCSSQSGHNTVSWYQQALGQGPQFIFQYYREEENGRGNFPPRFSGLQFPNYSSELNVNALELDDSALYLCASSRDGYQETQYFGPGTRLLVL.

In its sample, this clonotype was seen a few times. The chain joins TRBV7-6 to TRBJ1-5; no firm D call. There are 15 residues in the CDR3. V dropped 1 base and J dropped 7 bases, with 14 bases sitting between them. CDR1 is SGHVS, CDR2 FNYEAQ, per germline. The CDR3 is CASSLVLGLEQPQHF. The CDR3 DNA is TGTGCCAGCAGCTTAGTCTTAGGGTTGGAGCAGCCCCAGCATTTT.

In this sample, this clonotype turned up a few times. CDR3 in amino acids: CASTKIGADNEKLFF. The CDR3 DNA follows: TGTGCCAGCACCAAAATAGGGGCCGATAATGAAAAACTGTTTTTT. The chain uses TRBV6-1 and TRBJ1-4, with D tentatively TRBD1 (5 bases). CDR3 length equals 15 residues. V was clipped by 7 bases and J by 4 bases, with 16 bases between them. Per the germline V gene, CDR1 is MNHNS and CDR2 is SASEGT.

As concerns this clonotype: One junction end does not reproduce the germline sequence, and a read error may be involved. The genes are TRBV20-1 and TRBJ1-5, with D perhaps matching TRBD1 (6 bases). This CDR3 comprises 14 residues. Germline V gene lookup returns CDR1 DFQATT and CDR2 SNEGSKA (reference sequence). For the CDR3, the DNA is TGCAGTGCGCGAACAGGGATGGGCAATAAGCCCCAGCATTTT. This gives the protein CSARTGMGNKPQHF.

The V call is TRBV27, the J call TRBJ2-2; 10 nucleotides agree with TRBD2. The CDR3 length is 15 residues. V gave up 0 bases and J gave up 5 bases; unmatched junction bases: 0. In germline, CDR1 is MNHEY, CDR2 SMNVEV (reference sequence). The CDR3 coding sequence is TGTGCCAGCAGTTTATCACTAGCGGGGACCGGGGAGCTGTTTTTT. Translating it yields CASSLSLAGTGELFF.

This clonotype was seen at least ten times. The chain couples TRBV11-2 to TRBJ1-6; TRBD1 matches 10 bases. The CDR3 is made up of 14 amino acids. Germline V gene lookup returns CDR1 SGHAT and CDR2 FQNNGV. J lost 10 bases, V lost 5 bases, and 5 bases had no gene match. The CDR3 region is CASSRGQGTSPLHF. CDR3 DNA: TGTGCCAGCAGCCGGGGACAGGGGACGTCACCCCTCCACTTT.

This clonotype occurred many times. The chain recombines TRBV20-1 with TRBJ2-4; TRBD1 is a possible D gene (6 bases). The V end lost 3 bases, the J end lost 5 bases, and 11 bases lay between the germline ends. The CDR3 spans 13 residues. Germline CDR1 reads DFQATT; CDR2 reads SNEGSKA (reference sequence). The CDR3 DNA reads TGCAGTGCTAGTAACAGGGTCCAAAACATTCAGTACTTC. Protein product: CSASNRVQNIQYF.

Worth noting for this clonotype: This clone may be a read error of a much larger clone one base away. V and J are TRBV6-2 or TRBV6-3 and TRBJ2-3, with D possibly TRBD1 on 5 matching bases. Trimming cost V 7 bases and J 4 bases, with 15 bases left between them. Germline V gene data show CDR1 as MNHEY and CDR2 as SVGEGT. The CDR3 consists of 14 residues. CDR3 DNA: TGTGCCAGCACCCCCAGGGCTGGCCCAGATACGCAGTATTTT. It is translated as CASTPRAGPDTQYF.

The chain joins TRBV7-6 to TRBJ2-4; TRBD1 aligns across 11 bases. This CDR3 has 18 amino acids. Germline V gene lookup returns CDR1 SGHVS and CDR2 FNYEAQ. J lost 4 bases, V lost 5 bases, and 13 bases had no gene match. This CDR3 reads CASSPKAPGQGGKNIQYF. The CDR3 DNA is TGTGCCAGCAGCCCGAAAGCTCCGGGACAGGGGGGGAAAAACATTCAGTACTTC.

With regard to this clonotype: A read error may be the cause here, since a much bigger clone is one base away. The chain links TRBV25-1 to TRBJ2-5, with D perhaps matching TRBD1 (5 bases). This CDR3 is 11 amino acids long. Germline CDR1 and CDR2: MGHDK and SYGVNS. The CDR3 region has the DNA TGTACCAGCAGTGCCAGGGAACAGCAGTACTTC. It specifies CTSSAREQQYF.

This clonotype turned up a few times. The chain couples TRBV6-1 to TRBJ2-7, with D tentatively TRBD1 (5 bases). V shed 5 bases and J shed 6 bases, with 14 bases lying between them. The CDR3 contains 13 residues. CDR1 and CDR2 from the germline V gene are MNHNS and SASEGT. CDR3 coding DNA: TGTGCCAGCAGTTCGCGGACACGGCCCGAGCAGTACGTC. Translating it yields CASSSRTRPEQYV.

Only a few counts were recorded for this clonotype. The V call is TRBV12-3 or TRBV12-4, the J call TRBJ2-1, with D possibly matching TRBD1 (6 bases). The CDR3 has 12 residues. Between the trimmed V and J ends, which lost 4 bases and 8 bases, there was a span of 9 bases. This CDR3 is CASSSRGYEQFF. CDR3 sequence (DNA): TGTGCCAGCAGTTCCAGGGGTTATGAGCAGTTCTTC.

At least ten counts were recorded for this clonotype. CDR3: CASNRQGLYEQYV. Written as DNA, the CDR3 is TGTGCCAGCAATCGACAGGGTCTCTACGAGCAGTACGTC. The gene calls are TRBV6-1 and TRBJ2-7, with TRBD1 matching over 7 bases. Germline V CDR1 and CDR2: MNHNS, SASEGT. V dropped 7 bases and J dropped 3; count of bases not matched to a gene: 6. The length of the CDR3 is 13 residues.

This clonotype was detected many times. The CDR3 DNA is TGTGCCAGCAGTCCACCAGGAGACAGGCCTAGCACAGATACGCAGTATTTT. Translating it yields CASSPPGDRPSTDTQYF. The rearrangement uses TRBV6-1 and TRBJ2-3; tentative D call: TRBD1 (6 bases). The CDR3 contains 17 residues. V was shortened by 5 bases and J by 0 bases, with 18 bases between the two germline ends. Per germline, CDR1 MNHNS and CDR2 SASEGT.

This clonotype has a handful of counts. The chain has TRBV2 and TRBJ1-2; D is uncertain. This CDR3 has 14 residues. The V and J ends lost 2 bases and 4 bases respectively, with 11 bases between them. Germline CDR1 is SNHLY and CDR2 is FYNNEI. CDR3 amino acids: CASSERQAFYGYTF. CDR3 in DNA: TGTGCCAGCAGTGAACGCCAGGCGTTCTATGGCTACACCTTC.

This clonotype was seen many times. The CDR3 region has the DNA TGTGCCACCCGCAACAGGGGATACGAGCAGTACGTC. Residues: CATRNRGYEQYV. The chain carries TRBV6-1 and TRBJ2-7, with 7 bases identical to TRBD1. Looked up from germline, CDR1 is MNHNS and CDR2 is SASEGT. The CDR3 totals 12 residues. The J segment lost 4 bases and the V segment lost 10 bases, leaving 7 bases of the junction unmatched.

The gene calls are TRBV25-1 and TRBJ2-2; TRBD2 agrees at 9 bases. With 3 bases clipped from V and 6 bases from J, the junction kept 8 bases outside the gene matches. The CDR3 runs to 16 residues. CDR1 and CDR2 from the germline V gene are MGHDK and SYGVNS. The CDR3 DNA reads as TGTGCCAGCAGTGAGGTGGCGGGGGGGCCAGCCGGGGAGCTGTTTTTT. Translated, it gives CASSEVAGGPAGELFF. Together with reference TRBV25-1 and TRBJ2-2, the CDR3 gives the full variable domain: EADIYQTPRYLVIGTGKKITLECSQTMGHDKMYWYQQDPGMELHLIHYSYGVNSTEKGDLSSESTVSRIRTEHFPLTLESARPSHTSQYLCASSEVAGGPAGELFFGEGSRLTVL.

This sequence joins TRBV3-1 and TRBJ2-2, with 7 bases lining up with TRBD2. CDR3 length: 13 residues. V lost 3 bases and J lost 7; bases outside the gene matches: 2. Per germline, CDR1 LGHDT and CDR2 YNNKEL (reference sequence). The CDR3 loop is CASSHREVGELFF. The CDR3 nucleotides read TGTGCCAGCAGCCATCGGGAGGTCGGGGAGCTGTTTTTT.

V is TRBV9 and J is TRBJ2-3; D uncertain. Trimming stripped 4 bases from V and 2 bases from J, with 11 bases between. Germline V CDR1 and CDR2: SGDLS, YYNGEE. The CDR3 has 14 amino acids. The CDR3 DNA follows: TGTGCCAGCAGCCCAGCGAAGCCCACAGATACGCAGTATTTT. Its protein is CASSPAKPTDTQYF.

The rearrangement joins TRBV3-1 to TRBJ2-5; TRBD2 is a possible D gene (5 bases). With 5 bases removed from V and 2 bases from J, the gap between germline ends came to 15 bases. CDR1 and CDR2 (germline): LGHDT, YNNKEL (reference sequence). CDR3 length equals 15 residues. The CDR3 loop reads CASSSPGAVQETQYF. In DNA, the CDR3 is TGTGCCAGCAGCTCCCCAGGAGCGGTTCAAGAGACCCAGTACTTC.

The genes are TRBV27 and TRBJ2-5; 10 bases are a match to TRBD2. Per the germline V gene, CDR1 is MNHEY and CDR2 is SMNVEV (reference sequence). The trim removed 6 bases at V and 4 bases at J, leaving 11 bases unmatched. This CDR3 contains 16 residues. CDR3 DNA sequence: TGTGCCAGCAGCCGCCTCGGGAGCGGGGGGGGAGAGACCCAGTACTTC. Amino acids: CASSRLGSGGGETQYF.

This clonotype was counted only a few times. This sequence joins TRBV6-4 and TRBJ1-5; D call uncertain. V dropped 4 bases and J dropped 7 bases, with 11 bases sitting between them. Germline assignment: CDR1 MRHNA and CDR2 SNTAGT. The CDR3 extends over 13 amino acids. The CDR3 protein is CASSVGLEQPQHF. Here the CDR3 DNA reads TGTGCCAGCAGTGTAGGATTGGAACAGCCCCAGCATTTT.

The chain employs TRBV7-3 and TRBJ2-3; tentative D call: TRBD1 (6 bases). This CDR3 region has 14 residues. Germline CDR1 SGHTA, CDR2 FQGTGA. Trimming shortened V by 3 bases and J by 4 bases, and 11 bases separated the two germline ends. The CDR3 region has the DNA TGTGCCAGCAGCTTCGGACAGTCCTCAGATACGCAGTATTTT. This codes for CASSFGQSSDTQYF.

This clonotype was observed at least ten times. The genes are TRBV20-1 and TRBJ1-5; no reliable D call. The CDR3 covers 14 residues. V was pared by 3 bases and J by 2 bases, with 11 bases between. In germline, CDR1 is DFQATT, CDR2 SNEGSKA (reference sequence). The CDR3 here is CSASASSGNQPQHF. The DNA of the CDR3 is TGCAGTGCTAGCGCCTCGAGTGGCAATCAGCCCCAGCATTTT.